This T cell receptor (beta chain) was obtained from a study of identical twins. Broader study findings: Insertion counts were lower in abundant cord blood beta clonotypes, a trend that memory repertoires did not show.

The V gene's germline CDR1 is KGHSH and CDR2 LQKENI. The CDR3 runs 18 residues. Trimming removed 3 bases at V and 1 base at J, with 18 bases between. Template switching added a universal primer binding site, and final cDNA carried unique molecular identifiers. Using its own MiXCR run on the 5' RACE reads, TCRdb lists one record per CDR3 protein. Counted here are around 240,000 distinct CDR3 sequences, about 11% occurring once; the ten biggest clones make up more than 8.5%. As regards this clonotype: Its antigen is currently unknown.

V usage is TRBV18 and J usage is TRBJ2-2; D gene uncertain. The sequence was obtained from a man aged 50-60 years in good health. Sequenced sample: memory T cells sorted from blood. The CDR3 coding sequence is TGTGCCAGCTCACCCAGAGTCCCGAGTCAGATGAACACCGGGGAGCTGTTTTTT. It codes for CASSPRVPSQMNTGELFF. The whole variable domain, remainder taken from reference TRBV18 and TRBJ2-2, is NAGVMQNPRHLVRRRGQEARLRCSPMKGHSHVYWYRQLPEEGLKFMVYLQKENIIDESGMPKERFSAEFPKEGPSILRIQQVVRGDSAAYFCASSPRVPSQMNTGELFFGEGSRLTVL.